In its sample, the clone carrying this T cell receptor beta chain was seen a few times. As yet, its antigen is unknown. A second roughly 7 to 12 cycle PCR used barcoded and J-beta primers. TCRdb re-derived calls from the 5' RACE reads in MiXCR, one entry per CDR3 protein. Of roughly 1,000,000 distinct CDR3 sequences detected, under 30% appear once; the ten largest clones hold 0.75%. The CDR3 is 15 residues long. Trimming removed 1 base at V and 4 bases at J, with 13 bases between. Germline CDR1 is SEHNR and CDR2 is FQNEAQ (reference sequence). This specimen belongs to a study of blood T cells in healthy people across ages. Whole-study results and caveats: A strong correlation was found between TCR beta diversity and the percentage of naive T cells.

These data also featured in a second study, about T cells of mothers and their children. That study reports: Every microgram of extracted RNA entered cDNA synthesis, around 1.4 ug per 15 ul.

The rearrangement joins TRBV7-9 to TRBJ1-1, with D possibly matching TRBD1 (5 bases). Sequencing was done on a sample of blood. The clonotype comes from a girl aged 2-10 years in good health. The CDR3 here is CASSLVSNRPTEAFF. The CDR3 nucleotides read TGTGCCAGCAGCTTAGTAAGTAACAGGCCCACTGAAGCTTTCTTT.